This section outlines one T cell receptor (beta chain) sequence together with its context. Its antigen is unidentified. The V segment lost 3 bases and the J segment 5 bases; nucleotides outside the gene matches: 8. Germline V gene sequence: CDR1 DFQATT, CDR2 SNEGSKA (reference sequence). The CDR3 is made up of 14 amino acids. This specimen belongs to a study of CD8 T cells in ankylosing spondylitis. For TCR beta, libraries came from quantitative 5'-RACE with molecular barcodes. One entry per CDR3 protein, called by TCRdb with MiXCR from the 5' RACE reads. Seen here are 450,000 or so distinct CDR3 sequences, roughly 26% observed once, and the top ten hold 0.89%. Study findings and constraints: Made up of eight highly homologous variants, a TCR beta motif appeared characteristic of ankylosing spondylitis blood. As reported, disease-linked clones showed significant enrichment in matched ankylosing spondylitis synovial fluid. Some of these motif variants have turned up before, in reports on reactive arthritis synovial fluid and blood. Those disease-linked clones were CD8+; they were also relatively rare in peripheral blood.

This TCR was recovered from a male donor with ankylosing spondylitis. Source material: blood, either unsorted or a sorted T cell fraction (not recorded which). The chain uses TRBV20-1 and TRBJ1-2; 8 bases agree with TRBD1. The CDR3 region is CSASFPTGEYGYTF. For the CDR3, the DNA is TGCAGTGCTAGCTTCCCGACAGGGGAGTATGGCTACACCTTC.